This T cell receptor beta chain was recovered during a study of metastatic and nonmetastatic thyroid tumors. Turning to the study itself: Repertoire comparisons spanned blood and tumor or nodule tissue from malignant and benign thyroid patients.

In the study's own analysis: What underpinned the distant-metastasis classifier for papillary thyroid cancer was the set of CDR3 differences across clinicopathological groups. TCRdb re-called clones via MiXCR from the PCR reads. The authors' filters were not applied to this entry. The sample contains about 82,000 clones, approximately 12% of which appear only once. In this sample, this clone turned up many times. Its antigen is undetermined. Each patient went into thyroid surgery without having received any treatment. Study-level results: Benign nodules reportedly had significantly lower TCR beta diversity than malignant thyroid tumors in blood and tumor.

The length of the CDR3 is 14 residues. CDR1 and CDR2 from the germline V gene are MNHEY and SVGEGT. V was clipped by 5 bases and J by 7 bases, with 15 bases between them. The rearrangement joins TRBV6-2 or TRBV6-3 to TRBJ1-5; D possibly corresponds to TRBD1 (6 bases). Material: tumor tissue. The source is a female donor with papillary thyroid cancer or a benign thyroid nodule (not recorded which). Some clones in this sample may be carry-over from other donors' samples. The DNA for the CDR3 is TGTGCCAGCAGTCGGGACAAGCCTTGGCAGCCCCAGCATTTT. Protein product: CASSRDKPWQPQHF.